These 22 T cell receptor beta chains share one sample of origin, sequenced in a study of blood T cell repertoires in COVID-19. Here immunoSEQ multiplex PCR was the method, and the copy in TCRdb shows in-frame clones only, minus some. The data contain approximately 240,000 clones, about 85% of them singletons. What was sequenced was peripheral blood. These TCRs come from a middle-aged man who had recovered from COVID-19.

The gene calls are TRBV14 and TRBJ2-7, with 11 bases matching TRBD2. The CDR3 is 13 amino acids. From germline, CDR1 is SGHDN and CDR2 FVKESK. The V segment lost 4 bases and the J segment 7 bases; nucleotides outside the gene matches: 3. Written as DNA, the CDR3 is TGTGCCAGCAGCCCCCGACTAGCGGGGGAGCAGTACTTC. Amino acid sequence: CASSPRLAGEQYF.

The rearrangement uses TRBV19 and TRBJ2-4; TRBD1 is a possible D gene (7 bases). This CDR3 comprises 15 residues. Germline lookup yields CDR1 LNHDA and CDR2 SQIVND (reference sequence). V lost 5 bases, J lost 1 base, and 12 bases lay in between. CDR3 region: CASSPPGGAKNIQYF. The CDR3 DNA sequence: TGTGCCAGTAGTCCTCCAGGGGGGGCCAAAAACATTCAGTACTTC.

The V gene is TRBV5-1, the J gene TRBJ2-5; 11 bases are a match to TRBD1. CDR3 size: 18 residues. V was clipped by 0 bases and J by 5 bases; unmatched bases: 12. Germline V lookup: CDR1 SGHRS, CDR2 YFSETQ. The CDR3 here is CASSLAPGQGVFGETQYF. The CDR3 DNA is TGCGCCAGCAGCTTGGCCCCGGGACAGGGGGTGTTTGGGGAGACCCAGTACTTC.

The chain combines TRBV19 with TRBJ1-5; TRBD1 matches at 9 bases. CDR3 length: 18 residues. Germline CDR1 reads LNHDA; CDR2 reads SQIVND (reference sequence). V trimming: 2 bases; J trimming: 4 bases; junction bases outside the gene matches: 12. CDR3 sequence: CASSIYFPPGQGNQPQHF. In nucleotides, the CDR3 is TGTGCCAGTAGTATATATTTCCCCCCGGGACAGGGTAATCAGCCCCAGCATTTT.

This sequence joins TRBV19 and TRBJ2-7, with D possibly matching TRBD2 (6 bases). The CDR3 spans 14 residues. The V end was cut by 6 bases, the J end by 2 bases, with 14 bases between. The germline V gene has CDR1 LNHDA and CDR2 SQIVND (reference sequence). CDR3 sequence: CASRFPSVPYEQYF. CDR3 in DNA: TGTGCCAGTAGGTTCCCTAGCGTCCCCTACGAGCAGTACTTC.

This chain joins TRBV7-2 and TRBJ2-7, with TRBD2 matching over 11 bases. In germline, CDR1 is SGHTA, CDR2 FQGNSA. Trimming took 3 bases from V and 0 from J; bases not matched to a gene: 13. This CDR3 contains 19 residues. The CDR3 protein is CASSLRWGLAEVSSYEQYF. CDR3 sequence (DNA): TGTGCCAGCAGCTTGAGGTGGGGACTAGCGGAAGTCTCCTCCTACGAGCAGTACTTC.

Written as DNA, the CDR3 is TGTGCCAGCAGCCAAAGGTATAGCGGGACGAACACCGGGGAGCTGTTTTTT. Residues: CASSQRYSGTNTGELFF. The chain is built from TRBV14 and TRBJ2-2; 8 bases fit TRBD2. CDR3 length: 17 residues. With 2 bases clipped from V and 0 bases from J, the junction kept 5 bases outside the gene matches. CDR1 and CDR2 from the germline V gene are SGHDN and FVKESK.

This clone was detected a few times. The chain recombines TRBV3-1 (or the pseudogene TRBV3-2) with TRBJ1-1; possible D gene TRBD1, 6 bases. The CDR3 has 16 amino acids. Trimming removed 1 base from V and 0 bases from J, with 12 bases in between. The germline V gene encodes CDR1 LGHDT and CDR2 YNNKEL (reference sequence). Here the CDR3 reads CASSQGTARMNTEAFF. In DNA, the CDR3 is TGTGCCAGCAGCCAAGGGACAGCCCGGATGAACACTGAAGCTTTCTTT.

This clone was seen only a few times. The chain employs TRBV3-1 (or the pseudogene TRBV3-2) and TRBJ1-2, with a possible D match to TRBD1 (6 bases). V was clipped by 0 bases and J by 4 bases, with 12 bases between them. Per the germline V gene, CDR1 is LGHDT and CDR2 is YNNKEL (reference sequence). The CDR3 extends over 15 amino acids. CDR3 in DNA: TGTGCCAGCAGCCAAGAATCACAGGGCCTCTATGGCTACACCTTC. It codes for CASSQESQGLYGYTF.

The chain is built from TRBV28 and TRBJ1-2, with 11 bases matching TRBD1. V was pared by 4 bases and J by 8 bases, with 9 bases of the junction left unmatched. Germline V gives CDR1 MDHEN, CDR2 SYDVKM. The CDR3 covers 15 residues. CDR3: CASSSPGQGGRGYTF. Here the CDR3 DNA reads TGTGCCAGCAGTTCACCGGGACAGGGGGGAAGGGGCTACACCTTC.

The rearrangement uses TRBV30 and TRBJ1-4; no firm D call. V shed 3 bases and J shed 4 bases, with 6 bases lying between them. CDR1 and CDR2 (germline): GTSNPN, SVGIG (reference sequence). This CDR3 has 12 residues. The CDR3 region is CAWSRVNEKLFF. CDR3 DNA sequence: TGTGCCTGGAGCCGGGTTAATGAAAAACTGTTTTTT.

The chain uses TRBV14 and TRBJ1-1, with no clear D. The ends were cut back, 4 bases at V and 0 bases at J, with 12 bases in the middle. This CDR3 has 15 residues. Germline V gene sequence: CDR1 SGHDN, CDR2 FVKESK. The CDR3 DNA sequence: TGTGCCAGCAGCCCCCAGACACTTATGAACACTGAAGCTTTCTTT. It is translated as CASSPQTLMNTEAFF.

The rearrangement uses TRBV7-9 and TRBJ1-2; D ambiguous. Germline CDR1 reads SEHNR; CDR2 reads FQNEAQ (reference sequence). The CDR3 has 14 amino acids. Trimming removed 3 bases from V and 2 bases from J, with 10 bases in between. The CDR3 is CASSFSVGNYGYTF. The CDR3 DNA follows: TGTGCCAGCAGCTTCAGTGTCGGGAACTATGGCTACACCTTC. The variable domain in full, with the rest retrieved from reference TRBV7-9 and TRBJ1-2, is DTGVSQNPRHKITKRGQNVTFRCDPISEHNRLYWYRQTLGQGPEFLTYFQNEAQLEKSRLLSDRFSAERPKGSFSTLEIQRTEQGDSAMYLCASSFSVGNYGYTFGSGTRLTVV.

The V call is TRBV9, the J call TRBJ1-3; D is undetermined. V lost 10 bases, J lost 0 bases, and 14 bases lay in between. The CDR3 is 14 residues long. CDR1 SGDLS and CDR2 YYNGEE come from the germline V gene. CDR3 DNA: TGTGCCTCCAGCCGGGTTGTCTCTGGAAACACCATATATTTT. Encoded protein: CASSRVVSGNTIYF.

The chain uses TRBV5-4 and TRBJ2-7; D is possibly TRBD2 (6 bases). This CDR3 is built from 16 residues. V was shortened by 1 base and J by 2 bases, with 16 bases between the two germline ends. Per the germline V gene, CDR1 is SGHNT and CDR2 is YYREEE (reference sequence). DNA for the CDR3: TGTGCCAGCAGCTTGTACGGGAGCCCTTCCCCCTACGAGCAGTACTTC. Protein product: CASSLYGSPSPYEQYF.

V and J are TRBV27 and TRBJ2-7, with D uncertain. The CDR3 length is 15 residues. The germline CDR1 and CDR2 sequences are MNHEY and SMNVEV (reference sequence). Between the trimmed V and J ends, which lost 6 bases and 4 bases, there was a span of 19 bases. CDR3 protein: CASSPLLSAEYEQYF. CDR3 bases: TGTGCCAGCAGCCCATTACTTTCCGCGGAATACGAGCAGTACTTC.

The CDR3, as DNA: TGTGCCAGTAGTATAGCTAGTTCCACCGGGGAGCTGTTTTTT. Translation: CASSIASSTGELFF. The chain uses TRBV19 and TRBJ2-2; no clear D. The V end lost 1 base, the J end lost 4 bases, and 7 bases lay between the germline ends. Per germline, CDR1 LNHDA and CDR2 SQIVND (reference sequence). The CDR3 sequence is 14 residues long.

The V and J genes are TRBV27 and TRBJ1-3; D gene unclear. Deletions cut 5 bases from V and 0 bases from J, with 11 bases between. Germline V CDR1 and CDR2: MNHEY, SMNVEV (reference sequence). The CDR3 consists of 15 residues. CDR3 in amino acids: CASSQRAVSGNTIYF. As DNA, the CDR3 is TGTGCCAGCAGTCAGAGGGCAGTCTCTGGAAACACCATATATTTT.

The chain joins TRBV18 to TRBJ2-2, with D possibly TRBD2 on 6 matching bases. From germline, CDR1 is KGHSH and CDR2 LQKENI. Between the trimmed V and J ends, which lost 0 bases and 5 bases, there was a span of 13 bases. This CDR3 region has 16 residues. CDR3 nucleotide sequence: TGTGCCAGCTCACCACCAAATGGGGGGACTACCGGGGAGCTGTTTTTT. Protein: CASSPPNGGTTGELFF.

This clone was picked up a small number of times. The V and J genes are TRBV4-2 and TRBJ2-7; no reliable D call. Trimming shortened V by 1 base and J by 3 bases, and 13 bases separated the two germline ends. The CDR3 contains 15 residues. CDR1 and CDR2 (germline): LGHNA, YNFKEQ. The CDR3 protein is CASSQGAQALYEQYF. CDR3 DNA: TGTGCCAGCAGCCAAGGGGCCCAGGCCCTCTACGAGCAGTACTTC.

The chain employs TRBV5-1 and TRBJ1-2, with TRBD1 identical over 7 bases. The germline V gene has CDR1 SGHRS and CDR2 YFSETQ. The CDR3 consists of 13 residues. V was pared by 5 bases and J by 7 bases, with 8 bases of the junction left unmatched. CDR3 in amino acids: CASSKGGAGGYTF. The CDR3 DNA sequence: TGCGCCAGCAGTAAAGGGGGCGCGGGTGGCTACACCTTC.

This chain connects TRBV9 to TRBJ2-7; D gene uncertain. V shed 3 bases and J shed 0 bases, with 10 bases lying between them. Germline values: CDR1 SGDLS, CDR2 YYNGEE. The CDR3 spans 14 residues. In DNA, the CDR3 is TGTGCCAGCAGCGGAACAGTAGACTCCTACGAGCAGTACTTC. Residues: CASSGTVDSYEQYF.